The next 14 T cell receptor beta chains were all read from a single sample in a study of T cells in Graves' hyperthyroidism and ophthalmopathy. RNA transcripts served as the template for amplifying TCR beta CDR3 regions. HTBI primers drove first-round RT-PCR of the TCR CDR3. Using its own MiXCR run on the multiplex PCR reads, TCRdb lists one record per CDR3 protein. This sample yields over 700,000 distinct CDR3 sequences, of which roughly a third are seen a single time; around 30% belongs to the top ten. Material for sequencing was blood. The receptors originated from a woman between 35 and 50 years old with Graves' hyperthyroidism.

The V and J genes are TRBV7-2 and TRBJ1-1; possibly TRBD1 for D (5 bases). This CDR3 is built from 15 residues. The germline CDR1 and CDR2 sequences are SGHTA and FQGNSA. V was shortened by 5 bases and J by 0 bases, with 13 bases between the two germline ends. The CDR3 loop is CASSPRATVNTEAFF. The CDR3 DNA reads as TGTGCCAGCAGCCCCCGGGCGACAGTGAACACTGAAGCTTTCTTT.

This clonotype was observed many times. V is TRBV6-5 and J is TRBJ1-1; a possible D gene is TRBD1 (6 bases). CDR1 MNHEY and CDR2 SVGAGI come from the germline V gene. Trimming removed 5 bases from V and 1 base from J, with 14 bases in between. This CDR3 contains 15 residues. CDR3 in amino acids: CASSDWGGGNTEAFF. CDR3 sequence (DNA): TGTGCCAGCAGTGACTGGGGGGGCGGGAACACTGAAGCTTTCTTT.

This clonotype showed up just a few times. The genes are TRBV24-1 and TRBJ2-2, with D unclear. Trimming took 9 bases from V and 5 from J, leaving 9 bases between them. The germline V gene encodes CDR1 KGHDR and CDR2 SFDVKD. The CDR3 totals 12 residues. CDR3 nucleotides: TGTGCCACCCTCGATAATACCGGGGAGCTGTTTTTT. Protein: CATLDNTGELFF.

This clonotype was counted only a few times. The V gene is TRBV3-1, the J gene TRBJ1-2, with D unresolved. There are 14 residues in the CDR3. Germline V CDR1 and CDR2: LGHDT, YNNKEL (reference sequence). The V end lost 1 base, the J end lost 7 bases, and 13 bases lay between the germline ends. CDR3 sequence reads: CASSQVGRRIGYTF. CDR3 coding DNA: TGTGCCAGCAGCCAAGTGGGCAGGAGGATTGGCTACACCTTC. Supplemented by reference TRBV3-1 and TRBJ1-2, the full variable domain reads DTAVSQTPKYLVTQMGNDKSIKCEQNLGHDTMYWYKQDSKKFLKIMFSYNNKELIINETVPNRFSPKSPDKAHLNLHINSLELGDSAVYFCASSQVGRRIGYTFGSGTRLTVV.

The V call is TRBV19, the J call TRBJ1-3; D is possibly TRBD1 (6 bases). Per the germline V gene, CDR1 is LNHDA and CDR2 is SQIVND (reference sequence). The CDR3 spans 15 residues. Trimming left V 5 bases short and J 0 bases short, with 11 bases between. CDR3 coding DNA: TGTGCCAGTAGTCGGGACAATTTCTCTGGAAACACCATATATTTT. Translating it yields CASSRDNFSGNTIYF.

The sample holds a few counts of this clonotype. The genes are TRBV12-3 or TRBV12-4 and TRBJ1-1, with TRBD1 as a possible D gene (6 bases). Trimming took off 7 bases at V and 2 bases at J, with 14 bases between the two ends. This CDR3 spans 14 amino acids. CDR3 sequence reads: CASKMGHSNTEAFF. The CDR3 coding sequence is TGTGCCAGCAAAATGGGACACAGTAACACTGAAGCTTTCTTT.

The chain employs TRBV7-2 and TRBJ2-5; TRBD1 agrees at 7 bases. CDR1 SGHTA and CDR2 FQGNSA come from the germline V gene. The J segment lost 2 bases and the V segment lost 0 bases, leaving 3 bases of the junction unmatched. The CDR3 covers 15 residues. For the CDR3, the DNA is TGTGCCAGCAGCTTAGCCGGGACAGATCAAGAGACCCAGTACTTC. Protein sequence: CASSLAGTDQETQYF. The complete variable domain, with remaining parts taken from reference TRBV7-2 and TRBJ2-5, reads GAGVSQSPSNKVTEKGKDVELRCDPISGHTALYWYRQSLGQGLEFLIYFQGNSAPDKSGLPSDRFSAERTGGSVSTLTIQRTQQEDSAVYLCASSLAGTDQETQYFGPGTRLLVL.

J is TRBJ2-2 and V is TRBV24-1, with 9 bases aligning to TRBD1. With V trimmed by 2 bases and J by 4 bases, 13 bases remained unmatched. The germline V gene encodes CDR1 KGHDR and CDR2 SFDVKD. The CDR3 spans 19 residues. The CDR3 nucleotides are TGTGCCACCAGTGATTGGGGCCTTTTCGGGACAGGGACCACCGGGGAGCTGTTTTTT. This codes for CATSDWGLFGTGTTGELFF.

This clonotype came up a few times. The germline gene is not matched at one end of the junction; a read error may be the cause. This rearrangement joins TRBV5-1 to TRBJ1-2, with 10 bases that match TRBD1. The germline CDR1 and CDR2 sequences are SGHRS and YFSETQ. This CDR3 comprises 15 residues. CDR3 sequence (DNA): TGTGCCAGCAGCTTGGATGGGACAGGGGCCCCGGTTGACACCTTC. Translating it yields CASSLDGTGAPVDTF.

This clonotype was detected ten times or more. V is TRBV7-9 and J is TRBJ1-2; D may be TRBD1 (6 bases). V lost 5 bases and J 1 base, leaving 14 bases between the germline ends. This CDR3 contains 15 residues. Germline V CDR1 and CDR2: SEHNR, FQNEAQ (reference sequence). CDR3 region: CASSPQQGGNYGYTF. Written as DNA, the CDR3 is TGTGCCAGCAGCCCACAACAAGGGGGTAACTATGGCTACACCTTC.

This clonotype was observed a few times. The genes are TRBV6-1 and TRBJ1-5; TRBD1 is a possible D gene (5 bases). With 6 bases removed from V and 3 bases from J, the gap between germline ends came to 12 bases. The CDR3 has 14 residues. Germline loops: CDR1 MNHNS, CDR2 SASEGT. The CDR3 region is CASSGIGHNQPQHF. The CDR3 region has the DNA TGTGCCAGCAGCGGTATAGGACACAATCAGCCCCAGCATTTT.

This chain connects TRBV12-3 or TRBV12-4 to TRBJ2-5; weak D call: TRBD1 (5 bases). Trimming removed 4 bases at V and 5 bases at J, with 20 bases between. This CDR3 has 16 amino acids. The CDR3 protein is CASSYSKNPGSETQYF. The CDR3 coding sequence is TGTGCCAGCAGTTACTCGAAAAACCCAGGGTCGGAGACCCAGTACTTC.

This clonotype occurred a few times. The genes are TRBV6-5 and TRBJ1-3; the match to TRBD1 covers 7 bases. With V trimmed by 2 bases and J by 0 bases, 4 bases remained unmatched. Per germline, CDR1 MNHEY and CDR2 SVGAGI. This CDR3 region has 16 residues. The chain's CDR3 is CASSYQGQSSGNTIYF. CDR3 nucleotides: TGTGCCAGCAGTTACCAGGGACAGAGCTCTGGAAACACCATATATTTT.

The chain carries TRBV20-1 and TRBJ1-2, with D unresolved. Germline CDR1 reads DFQATT; CDR2 reads SNEGSKA (reference sequence). CDR3 length: 13 residues. V lost 2 bases to trimming and J lost 5 bases, with 12 bases between them. The CDR3, as DNA: TGCAGTGCTAGAAGGGCTGACCTATATGGCTACACCTTC. Its translation is CSARRADLYGYTF.